The 29 T cell receptor beta chains below were found in one sample sequenced in a study of shared clonotypes between healthy human individuals. Terminally differentiated effector memory CD45RA+ cells were left out of the naive CD8 fraction, which was CD45RO-negative and positively selected for CCR7. Here immunoSEQ multiplex PCR was the method, and the copy in TCRdb shows in-frame clones only, minus some. Among roughly 2,000,000 clones listed, just over 90% were seen once. The material sequenced was naive CD8+ T cells from PBMCs. The receptors originated from a man aged 18 to 35 in good health. Some clones in this sample may be carry-over from other donors' samples.

The chain recombines TRBV27 with TRBJ2-7, with a possible D match to TRBD2 (5 bases). The CDR3 is 13 residues long. CDR1 MNHEY and CDR2 SMNVEV come from the germline V gene (reference sequence). V was cut by 8 bases and J by 2 bases, with 13 bases left in between. CDR3 in DNA: TGTGCCAGCGCAGAACCCGGGACCTACGAGCAGTACTTC. This codes for CASAEPGTYEQYF.

This clone was seen more than once but under ten times. The rearrangement joins TRBV19 to TRBJ1-2, with a tentative D call TRBD1 (5 bases). CDR1 is LNHDA and CDR2 is SQIVND in the germline V gene (reference sequence). The CDR3 runs to 13 residues. The V end lost 6 bases, the J end lost 8 bases, and 16 bases lay between the germline ends. The CDR3 reads CASSQRGGDGYTF. The DNA of the CDR3 is TGTGCCAGTAGCCAAAGGGGAGGGGACGGCTACACCTTC.

Remarks on this clone: Other DNA sequences in the same sample also yield this CDR3. The rearrangement uses TRBV29-1 and TRBJ2-1, with 9 bases fitting TRBD2. V lost 7 bases to trimming and J lost 4 bases; unmatched junction nucleotides: 5. This CDR3 spans 13 amino acids. CDR1 SQVTM and CDR2 ANQGSEA come from the germline V gene. The CDR3 loop reads CSARLADYNEQFF. The CDR3 DNA reads as TGCAGCGCCCGACTAGCGGATTACAATGAGCAGTTCTTC.

The genes are TRBV6-1 and TRBJ2-7; D is perhaps TRBD2 (5 bases). V lost 6 bases to trimming and J lost 3 bases, with 12 bases between them. The germline CDR1 and CDR2 sequences are MNHNS and SASEGT. The CDR3 covers 13 residues. The CDR3 bases are TGTGCCAGCAGGGAACTGGGAGACTACGAGCAGTACTTC. It specifies CASRELGDYEQYF.

The genes are TRBV10-1 and TRBJ2-1; 10 bases agree with TRBD2. The CDR3 runs 14 residues. With 4 bases clipped from V and 7 bases from J, the junction kept 4 bases outside the gene matches. From germline, CDR1 is WNHNN and CDR2 SYGVQD (reference sequence). The CDR3 protein is CASSASGRGNEQFF. The DNA of the CDR3 is TGCGCCAGCAGTGCTAGCGGGAGAGGTAATGAGCAGTTCTTC.

The rearrangement links TRBV7-3 to TRBJ2-2; D tentatively reads TRBD1 or TRBD2 (5 bases each). CDR1 and CDR2 from the germline V gene are SGHTA and FQGTGA. The CDR3 contains 18 residues. Trimming removed 1 base from V and 1 base from J, with 16 bases in between. The DNA of the CDR3 is TGTGCCAGCAGCTTAATGGGAAAACGGGACCTGAACACCGGGGAGCTGTTTTTT. Amino acid sequence: CASSLMGKRDLNTGELFF.

As regards this clone: Distinct nucleotide sequences in the sample also encode this CDR3. The J gene is TRBJ2-2, the V gene TRBV9, with D uncertain. Germline assignment: CDR1 SGDLS and CDR2 YYNGEE. V was trimmed by 2 bases and J by 7 bases, leaving 6 bases between them. The CDR3 covers 12 residues. CDR3 bases: TGTGCCAGCAGCGTGGGAAACGGGGAGCTGTTTTTT. Protein: CASSVGNGELFF. The entire variable domain, with the rest obtained from reference TRBV9 and TRBJ2-2, is as follows: DSGVTQTPKHLITATGQRVTLRCSPRSGDLSVYWYQQSLDQGLQFLIQYYNGEERAKGNILERFSAQQFPDLHSELNLSSLELGDSALYFCASSVGNGELFFGEGSRLTVL.

V is TRBV30 and J is TRBJ2-7, with D hard to call. The CDR3 is 13 amino acids. The germline CDR1 and CDR2 sequences are GTSNPN and SVGIG (reference sequence). Trimming cost V 4 bases and J 0 bases, with 10 bases left between them. CDR3 DNA: TGTGCCTGGACTTTGGACCGCTCCTACGAGCAGTACTTC. It encodes CAWTLDRSYEQYF.

The chain recombines TRBV11-2 with TRBJ2-7; D is perhaps TRBD2 (6 bases). CDR1 SGHAT and CDR2 FQNNGV come from the germline V gene. CDR3 length: 11 residues. Trimming took off 5 bases at V and 10 bases at J, with 12 bases between the two ends. CDR3 sequence: CASSLGTQQYF. The CDR3, as DNA: TGTGCCAGCAGCCTCGGGACTCAACAGTACTTC.

The chain uses TRBV10-3 and TRBJ1-2; D remains ambiguous. CDR1 and CDR2 (germline): ENHRY, SYGVKD. CDR3 length: 13 residues. The V gene lost 0 bases and the J gene lost 3 bases, with 5 bases spanning the gap. DNA of the CDR3: TGTGCCATCAGTGAGTCGGCAGACTATGGCTACACCTTC. Protein: CAISESADYGYTF.

The CDR3 spells CASSPPHSYEQYF. The CDR3 DNA reads as TGTGCCAGCAGCCCACCCCACTCCTACGAGCAGTACTTC. This sequence joins TRBV7-9 and TRBJ2-7; D unresolved. The CDR3 is 13 amino acids. Germline CDR1 is SEHNR and CDR2 is FQNEAQ (reference sequence). The V gene lost 5 bases and the J gene lost 0 bases, with 8 bases spanning the gap. The full variable domain, its missing parts supplied by reference TRBV7-9 and TRBJ2-7, is DTGVSQNPRHKITKRGQNVTFRCDPISEHNRLYWYRQTLGQGPEFLTYFQNEAQLEKSRLLSDRFSAERPKGSFSTLEIQRTEQGDSAMYLCASSPPHSYEQYFGPGTRLTVT.

The chain employs TRBV15 and TRBJ1-1; 8 positions agree with TRBD1. V shed 1 base, J shed 7 bases, and the junction held 11 bases outside the gene matches. Per germline, CDR1 LNHNV and CDR2 YYDKDF (reference sequence). The length of the CDR3 is 16 residues. The CDR3 bases are TGTGCCACCAGCAGAGTTTCCCCTGGACAGGGAGGTGAAGCTTTCTTT. Its translation is CATSRVSPGQGGEAFF.

The chain joins TRBV11-2 to TRBJ2-1; 8 bases align to TRBD2. Germline loops: CDR1 SGHAT, CDR2 FQNNGV. CDR3 size: 18 residues. Losses at the gene ends were 0 bases for V and 2 bases for J; bases not matched to a gene: 9. CDR3 residues: CASSLDSQIAGTYNEQFF. CDR3 sequence (DNA): TGTGCCAGCAGCTTAGATTCCCAGATAGCGGGGACCTACAATGAGCAGTTCTTC.

Of note for this clone: Distinct nucleotide sequences in the sample also encode this CDR3. This chain links TRBV4-1 with TRBJ2-1, with D uncertain. This CDR3 is built from 14 residues. Germline V CDR1 and CDR2: MGHRA, YSYEKL. V lost 0 bases, J lost 3 bases, and 6 bases lay in between. CDR3: CASSQDLGYNEQFF. The CDR3, as DNA: TGCGCCAGCAGCCAAGATCTAGGCTACAATGAGCAGTTCTTC.

This chain connects TRBV7-6 to TRBJ1-2; D not certain. CDR1 SGHVS and CDR2 FNYEAQ come from the germline V gene. Trimming removed 3 bases from V and 4 bases from J, with 15 bases in between. The CDR3 loop spans 15 amino acids. The CDR3 sequence: CASSFSGTRGYGYTF. In DNA form, the CDR3 reads TGTGCCAGCAGCTTCTCAGGAACCCGGGGCTATGGCTACACCTTC.

This clone was detected once. This chain links TRBV27 with TRBJ2-7; 7 bases fit TRBD1. There are 15 residues in the CDR3. Germline CDR1 and CDR2: MNHEY and SMNVEV (reference sequence). After removal of 7 bases from V and 2 bases from J, the junction contained 11 bases not matched to a gene. The CDR3 here is CASTFHRDRAYEQYF. The CDR3 coding sequence is TGTGCCAGCACCTTCCACCGGGACAGAGCCTACGAGCAGTACTTC.

The chain is built from TRBV6-5 and TRBJ2-6, with a tentative D call TRBD2 (6 bases). The V end lost 3 bases, the J end lost 8 bases, and 14 bases lay between the germline ends. CDR3 size: 15 residues. Germline loops: CDR1 MNHEY, CDR2 SVGAGI. DNA for the CDR3: TGTGCCAGCAGTTATTGGCAGGGACTGTCCAACGTCCTGACTTTC. Amino acids: CASSYWQGLSNVLTF.

The chain couples TRBV7-6 to TRBJ2-1; 8 bases align to TRBD2. This CDR3 has 19 amino acids. Germline-derived CDR1 and CDR2 are SGHVS and FNYEAQ. After removal of 3 bases from V and 5 bases from J, the junction contained 18 bases not matched to a gene. DNA for the CDR3: TGTGCCAGCAGCTTTACCGGGACCTACACCCGGGAGGGAAACAATGAGCAGTTCTTC. Its translation is CASSFTGTYTREGNNEQFF.

This clone was picked up one time. The chain couples TRBV18 to TRBJ2-1; 7 nucleotides line up with TRBD2. The CDR3 contains 15 residues. The V gene end was trimmed by 6 bases and the J gene end by 1 base; junction bases not matched to a gene: 6. Germline assignment: CDR1 KGHSH and CDR2 LQKENI. The CDR3 region is CASSSGRASYNEQFF. The CDR3 DNA reads as TGTGCCAGCTCCTCAGGGAGGGCTTCCTACAATGAGCAGTTCTTC.

The chain couples TRBV19 to TRBJ1-1; D may be TRBD1 (6 bases). Germline-derived CDR1 and CDR2 are LNHDA and SQIVND (reference sequence). V was shortened by 3 bases and J by 0 bases, with 17 bases between the two germline ends. This CDR3 spans 17 amino acids. The CDR3 DNA follows: TGTGCCAGTAGTATTTTATGGGGGGGCTTGGTGAACACTGAAGCTTTCTTT. Its protein is CASSILWGGLVNTEAFF. Filled out from reference TRBV19 and TRBJ1-1, the complete variable domain reads DGGITQSPKYLFRKEGQNVTLSCEQNLNHDAMYWYRQDPGQGLRLIYYSQIVNDFQKGDIAEGYSVSREKKESFPLTVTSAQKNPTAFYLCASSILWGGLVNTEAFFGQGTRLTVV.

The rearrangement uses TRBV7-2 and TRBJ1-5; D is perhaps TRBD1 (6 bases). V lost 3 bases and J lost 4, with 10 bases in between. The CDR3 has 14 residues. Germline V gene lookup returns CDR1 SGHTA and CDR2 FQGNSA. CDR3 region: CASSFSGTNQPQHF. The CDR3 DNA sequence: TGTGCCAGCAGCTTCTCGGGGACAAATCAGCCCCAGCATTTT.

The chain recombines TRBV6-5 with TRBJ1-3, with D hard to call. This CDR3 region has 15 residues. Germline lookup yields CDR1 MNHEY and CDR2 SVGAGI. Trimming pared 6 bases from V and 0 bases from J, leaving 12 bases between. CDR3 protein: CASSPHRFSGNTIYF. The CDR3 DNA reads TGTGCCAGCAGCCCCCATCGATTCTCTGGAAACACCATATATTTT.

The J gene is TRBJ1-4, the V gene TRBV28; tentatively, D is TRBD1 (5 bases). From germline, CDR1 is MDHEN and CDR2 SYDVKM. The CDR3 is 15 residues long. V was pared by 2 bases and J by 10 bases, with 17 bases between. The CDR3 region has the DNA TGTGCCAGCAGTTTAGGGGACTACAAATTGGGAAAACTGTTTTTT. It codes for CASSLGDYKLGKLFF.

The rearrangement links TRBV5-1 to TRBJ2-1; D is possibly TRBD2 (11 bases). Germline CDR1 SGHRS, CDR2 YFSETQ. CDR3 length: 21 amino acids. Trimming shortened V by 3 bases and J by 2 bases, and 30 bases separated the two germline ends. The CDR3 bases are TGCGCCAGCAGCTGGACGGGACAGGGGTTTAGCGGGAGGGCCACCTACAATGAGCAGTTCTTC. It is translated as CASSWTGQGFSGRATYNEQFF.

The V call is TRBV7-7, the J call TRBJ2-5; D is undetermined. V lost 3 bases and J lost 3, with 8 bases in between. Per the germline V gene, CDR1 is SSHAT and CDR2 is FNYEAQ (reference sequence). The CDR3 has 13 residues. The CDR3 DNA is TGTGCCAGCAGCTTGGGCAGGAAAGAGACCCAGTACTTC. Its translation: CASSLGRKETQYF.

The rearrangement joins TRBV7-9 to TRBJ1-6, with TRBD1 identical over 8 bases. The CDR3 consists of 15 residues. With 5 bases clipped from V and 8 bases from J, the junction kept 8 bases outside the gene matches. Germline V lookup: CDR1 SEHNR, CDR2 FQNEAQ (reference sequence). In DNA form, the CDR3 reads TGTGCCAGCAGCGGACAGGGTCGGATGGATTCACCCCTCCACTTT. This sequence encodes CASSGQGRMDSPLHF.

This clone has a single count. Other DNA sequences from this sample encode an identical CDR3 as well. The chain combines TRBV6-6 with TRBJ2-7; D possibly corresponds to TRBD2 (6 bases). Trimming pared 3 bases from V and 4 bases from J, leaving 10 bases between. Germline-derived CDR1 and CDR2 are MNHNY and SVGAGI (reference sequence). CDR3 length equals 13 residues. Here the CDR3 DNA reads TGTGCCAGCAGTTATTCGGAGGGTTACGAGCAGTACTTC. Protein sequence: CASSYSEGYEQYF.

This clone occurred once. The chain uses TRBV2 and TRBJ2-1; D possibly corresponds to TRBD1 (6 bases). This CDR3 is 16 amino acids long. Between the trimmed V and J ends, which lost 6 bases and 0 bases, there was a span of 15 bases. Germline loops: CDR1 SNHLY, CDR2 FYNNEI. The CDR3 sequence: CASRERTERSYNEQFF. The CDR3 DNA reads as TGTGCCAGCAGGGAGAGGACAGAGCGCTCCTACAATGAGCAGTTCTTC.

The V call is TRBV28, the J call TRBJ2-1; D gene unclear. Germline CDR1 and CDR2: MDHEN and SYDVKM. The CDR3 sequence is 13 residues long. The V end was cut by 8 bases, the J end by 3 bases, with 11 bases between. The CDR3 region is CASRAVNYNEQFF. CDR3 DNA: TGTGCCAGCCGCGCGGTTAACTACAATGAGCAGTTCTTC.